A selection of T cell receptor beta chains follows, all from one sample in a study of T cells after yellow fever vaccination. A single record per CDR3 protein comes from TCRdb applying MiXCR to the 5' RACE reads. The sample has approximately 300,000 distinct CDR3 sequences, 8.7% seen once. Sequencing was performed on PBMCs, taken on the day of the first yellow fever vaccination. All receptors come from a young man who received the YFV17D yellow fever vaccine. Each CDR3 is given with its conserved first and last residue. Fields, in order: CDR3 protein, clone size, V gene. Where a row states a size, it is once, few, many or the class of an expanded clone; other rows omit it.

CASSVGDPGRVYEQYF	many	TRBV27
CASSLVRLGTDTQYF	.	TRBV12-3/TRBV12-4
CASSSPLGGGETQYF	few	TRBV7-9
CASRRASTDTQYF	many	TRBV19
CASSLETWEDTQYF	.	TRBV7-3
CASSLSDRGLDTEAFF	many	TRBV5-1
CSARTRTQPYEQYF	.	TRBV20-1
CASSFIGTEEKLFF	.	TRBV27
CASSYAGTSGIRGELFF	.	TRBV6-2/TRBV6-3
CASNTASGTQAFNNEQFF	.	TRBV28
CASSQVGVREETQYF	few	TRBV4-1
CASRYGTSGGDTQYF	few	TRBV12-3/TRBV12-4
CASSLDASGGSNEQFF	many	TRBV7-2
CASSLVLGAPQHF	.	TRBV11-1
CSASGRLAKNIQYF	many	TRBV20-1
CASSLDGGGVDTEAFF	.	TRBV12-3/TRBV12-4
CASSSFSATNEKLFF	few	TRBV6-5
CASRPPLRTGPNTEAFF	few	TRBV7-9
CSARLAGERQFF	.	TRBV20-1
CASSRRDPRSQYF	.	TRBV14
CAISGGPDTGAEAFF	few	TRBV10-3
CASRRDRGPFDGYTF	.	TRBV5-1
CASSTLSSLSNTEAFF	.	TRBV27
CASSYGTGVYSNQPQHF	.	TRBV6-2/TRBV6-3
CASSFGGGDTDTQYF	many	TRBV2
CASSLAGGRDSYNEQFF	many	TRBV5-1
CSAQPRGTGGGQPQHF	many	TRBV20-1
CASSSWTGPNEQFF	.	TRBV7-8
CASSSELYEQYF	many	TRBV7-2
CASSLRSTGTMETQYF	few	TRBV7-7
CASSQDVGRSAEAFF	.	TRBV4-2
CAIRTDGPEAFF	few	TRBV10-3
CASSIRQADQPQHF	few	TRBV19
CARSRTGINQPQHF	.	TRBV9
CASSDTGGSYEQYF	.	TRBV25-1
CSARGGQSEAFF	.	TRBV20-1
CASTVGGENTEAFF	few	TRBV12-3/TRBV12-4
CASSQELQGRDTGELFF	few	TRBV4-3
CASSPQGRAYNEQFF	many	TRBV7-2
CATRKTSAEETQYF	.	TRBV15
CASSLRTVYGYTF	.	TRBV7-9
CASSERFPGGLYGYTF	.	TRBV6-1
CASSREWGNSRGDTQYF	many	TRBV4-3